Following are 16 T cell receptor beta chains from one sample sequenced in a study of blood T cells in healthy people across ages. A J-beta primer mix and a sample-barcoded 5' primer were used in a second PCR of about 7 to 12 cycles. One entry per CDR3 protein results from TCRdb running MiXCR on the 5' RACE reads. This sample has 1.5 million to 2 million distinct CDR3 sequences; about 49% occur once, and the top ten carry over 2%. The specimen sequenced was blood. The receptors stem from a woman in her thirties or forties in good health.

This clonotype has a handful of counts. The rearrangement uses TRBV27 and TRBJ2-3; the D is unclear. Germline CDR1 MNHEY, CDR2 SMNVEV (reference sequence). The germline V and J ends were trimmed by 5 bases and 4 bases, with 10 bases remaining between them. The CDR3 spans 13 residues. CDR3 nucleotide sequence: TGTGCCAGCAGTCTTCTTCGTCCAGATACGCAGTATTTT. This sequence encodes CASSLLRPDTQYF.

This sequence joins TRBV15 and TRBJ2-5, with D hard to call. Germline V gives CDR1 LNHNV, CDR2 YYDKDF (reference sequence). Trimming removed 6 bases at V and 11 bases at J, with 13 bases between. The CDR3 length is 11 residues. The CDR3 bases are TGTGCCACCAGTACACGCAATGAGCAGTACTTC. Its translation is CATSTRNEQYF.

This chain connects TRBV7-9 to TRBJ2-5, with D unresolved. This CDR3 is 13 amino acids long. V lost 4 bases and J 5 bases, leaving 11 bases between the germline ends. Germline V lookup: CDR1 SEHNR, CDR2 FQNEAQ (reference sequence). CDR3 protein: CASSSTERETQYF. The CDR3 bases are TGTGCCAGCAGCTCGACGGAGCGCGAGACCCAGTACTTC.

Ten or more counts support this clonotype. The rearrangement links TRBV7-9 to TRBJ1-2; D gene uncertain. CDR1 and CDR2 from the germline V gene are SEHNR and FQNEAQ (reference sequence). The V and J ends lost 2 bases and 5 bases respectively, with 6 bases between them. The CDR3 contains 12 residues. The CDR3 bases are TGTGCCAGCAGCTTACTGGATTATGGCTACACCTTC. Protein sequence: CASSLLDYGYTF.

CDR3 protein: CASREGTGIYNEQFF. The CDR3 nucleotides are TGTGCCAGCAGGGAGGGGACGGGTATCTACAATGAGCAGTTCTTC. The chain recombines TRBV6-2 or TRBV6-3 with TRBJ2-1; weak D call: TRBD2 (6 bases). The CDR3 is made up of 15 amino acids. Germline loops: CDR1 MNHEY, CDR2 SVGEGT. Trimming took off 6 bases at V and 3 bases at J, with 15 bases between the two ends.

The gene calls are TRBV11-1 and TRBJ2-5, with 8 bases matching TRBD1. This CDR3 has 18 amino acids. After removal of 1 base from V and 3 bases from J, the junction contained 13 bases not matched to a gene. The germline gives CDR1 SGHAT, CDR2 FQDESV (reference sequence). CDR3 protein: CASSLGEPGGVQKETQYF. For the CDR3, the DNA is TGTGCCAGCAGCTTAGGAGAGCCAGGGGGCGTACAAAAAGAGACCCAGTACTTC. Full variable domain (outside the CDR3, taken from reference TRBV11-1 and TRBJ2-5): EAEVAQSPRYKITEKSQAVAFWCDPISGHATLYWYRQILGQGPELLVQFQDESVVDDSQLPKDRFSAERLKGVDSTLKIQPAELGDSAMYLCASSLGEPGGVQKETQYFGPGTRLLVL.

There are a few counts of this clonotype. The chain has TRBV6-1 and TRBJ2-7; TRBD2 agrees at 7 bases. CDR3 size: 17 residues. CDR1 and CDR2 (germline): MNHNS, SASEGT. The trim removed 1 base at V and 3 bases at J, leaving 12 bases unmatched. CDR3 loop: CASSEGLRGYSFYEQYF. CDR3 DNA sequence: TGTGCCAGCAGTGAAGGACTGCGGGGGTATTCTTTCTACGAGCAGTACTTC.

In this sample, this clonotype turned up a few times. This rearrangement joins TRBV28 to TRBJ2-7; 11 nucleotides agree with TRBD2. The J call is in doubt because the DNA end fits TRBJ2-5 better. CDR3 size: 17 residues. Germline V lookup: CDR1 MDHEN, CDR2 SYDVKM. CDR3 nucleotide sequence: TGTGCCAGCAGTACACGGGGGGGGACTAGCGGTAAAGAGACCCAGTACTTC. Translating it yields CASSTRGGTSGKETQYF.

A few counts support this clonotype. This chain joins TRBV9 and TRBJ2-3; TRBD2 matches 11 bases. The ends lost 3 bases at V and 3 bases at J; junction bases unmatched: 6. Germline V gives CDR1 SGDLS, CDR2 YYNGEE. The CDR3 spans 16 residues. The DNA for the CDR3 is TGTGCCAGCAGCGCTCTTAGCGGGGGGGGTACAGATACGCAGTATTTT. Protein sequence: CASSALSGGGTDTQYF.

This clonotype was detected only a few times. The rearrangement uses TRBV20-1 and TRBJ2-5; 9 positions match TRBD1. This CDR3 spans 16 amino acids. Germline V gene lookup returns CDR1 DFQATT and CDR2 SNEGSKA (reference sequence). The J segment lost 1 base and the V segment lost 0 bases, leaving 6 bases of the junction unmatched. The CDR3 region is CSARDRDREFQETQYF. The CDR3 nucleotides are TGCAGTGCTAGAGATAGGGACAGGGAGTTCCAAGAGACCCAGTACTTC.

The chain is built from TRBV29-1 and TRBJ1-1, with TRBD1 matching over 7 bases. Germline values: CDR1 SQVTM, CDR2 ANQGSEA. V was pared by 2 bases and J by 1 base, with 7 bases of the junction left unmatched. The CDR3 has 15 residues. CDR3 sequence (DNA): TGCAGCGTTGAACTTGCACAGGGGAGGAACACTGAAGCTTTCTTT. Protein: CSVELAQGRNTEAFF.

The rearrangement uses TRBV2 and TRBJ1-2; D is unresolved. The CDR3 consists of 11 residues. Germline CDR1 is SNHLY and CDR2 is FYNNEI. The V end was cut by 7 bases, the J end by 8 bases, with 11 bases between. This CDR3 is CASTLRRGYTF. CDR3 nucleotides: TGTGCCAGCACGCTGAGGCGGGGCTACACCTTC.

This clonotype was found a few times. The chain employs TRBV6-2 or TRBV6-3 and TRBJ2-3; D assignment may be TRBD1 or TRBD2 (5 bases each). The germline V gene has CDR1 MNHEY and CDR2 SVGEGT. The CDR3 totals 16 residues. With 6 bases removed from V and 6 bases from J, the gap between germline ends came to 22 bases. The CDR3 DNA follows: TGTGCCAGCAGCTTCCTACCCGGGACCCCAAAGGATACGCAGTATTTT. Protein product: CASSFLPGTPKDTQYF.

V usage is TRBV29-1 and J usage is TRBJ2-1; D unclear. The CDR3 contains 14 residues. The V gene lost 4 bases and the J gene lost 2 bases, with 12 bases spanning the gap. From germline, CDR1 is SQVTM and CDR2 ANQGSEA. The CDR3: CSVGFKATYNEQFF. In DNA, the CDR3 is TGCAGCGTTGGTTTCAAGGCTACCTACAATGAGCAGTTCTTC.

This chain uses TRBV12-3 or TRBV12-4 with TRBJ2-5; D is possibly TRBD2 (6 bases). V was cut by 8 bases and J by 4 bases, with 14 bases left in between. The CDR3 is made up of 13 amino acids. CDR3 sequence (DNA): TGTGCCAGCGTACGGGACTCCGGAGAGACCCAGTACTTC. Encoded protein: CASVRDSGETQYF.

This clonotype was counted a few times. The V gene is TRBV24-1, the J gene TRBJ2-3, with TRBD2 identical over 7 bases. This CDR3 is 14 amino acids long. V gave up 0 bases and J gave up 4 bases; unmatched junction bases: 0. Per the germline V gene, CDR1 is KGHDR and CDR2 is SFDVKD. The DNA for the CDR3 is TGTGCCACCAGTGATTTGGGGGGGGCAGATACGCAGTATTTT. Protein: CATSDLGGADTQYF.